Sequencing of this T cell receptor (beta chain) was carried out in a study of identical twins. A universal primer site was added by template switching, and unique molecular identifiers were carried by the cDNA. TCRdb recomputed calls from the 5' RACE reads with MiXCR, one row per CDR3 protein. The sample includes 300,000 to 400,000 distinct CDR3 sequences, about 12% of them seen just once. This CDR3 has 18 residues. V was pared by 3 bases and J by 4 bases, with 13 bases of the junction left unmatched. Germline CDR1 and CDR2: MNHEY and SMNVEV (reference sequence). This clonotype occurred many times. A further study also used this sample, focusing on yellow fever vaccine responses in identical twins.

The gene calls are TRBV27 and TRBJ2-1, with TRBD1 matching over 9 bases. The sample was CD8+ T cells sorted from blood. The source is a woman in her late teens or twenties in good health. CDR3 amino acids: CASSFGGAGQGIYNEQFF. DNA for the CDR3: TGTGCCAGCAGTTTTGGGGGCGCGGGACAGGGCATTTACAATGAGCAGTTCTTC.